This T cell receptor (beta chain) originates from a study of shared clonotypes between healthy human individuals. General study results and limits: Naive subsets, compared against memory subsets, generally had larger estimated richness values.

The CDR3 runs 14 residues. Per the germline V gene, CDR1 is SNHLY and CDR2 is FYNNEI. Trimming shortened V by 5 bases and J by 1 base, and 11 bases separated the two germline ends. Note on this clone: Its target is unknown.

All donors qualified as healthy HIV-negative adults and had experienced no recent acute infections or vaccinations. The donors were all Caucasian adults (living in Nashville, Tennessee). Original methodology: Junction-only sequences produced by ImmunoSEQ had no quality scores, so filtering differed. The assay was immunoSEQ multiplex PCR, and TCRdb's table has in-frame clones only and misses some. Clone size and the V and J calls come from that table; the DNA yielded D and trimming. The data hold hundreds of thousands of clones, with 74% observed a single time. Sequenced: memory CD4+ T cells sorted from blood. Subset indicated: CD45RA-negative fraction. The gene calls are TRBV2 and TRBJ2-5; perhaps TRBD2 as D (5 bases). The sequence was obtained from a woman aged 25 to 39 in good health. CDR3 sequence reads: CASSFSEGQETQYF. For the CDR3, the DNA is TGTGCCAGCAGTTTTAGCGAAGGCCAAGAGACCCAGTACTTC.